This entry lists 26 T cell receptor beta chains sequenced from one sample in a study of cytomegalovirus exposure and HLA in healthy donors (dated by TCRdb to 2017 to 2019). Libraries were constructed by the immunoSEQ multiplex PCR assay. For the multiplex PCR, a mixture combining 60 forward primers for TCR Vbeta segments and 13 reverse primers for TCR Jbeta segments was used. TCRdb limited this immuneACCESS table to in-frame rearrangements with V and J called. A share of clones is missing; checked studies link under half to unresolved V genes, and the rest is unexplained. Within this sample are fewer than 200,000 clones, with 70% to 80% of them counted one time only. The ten largest account for about 4.6% of the sample. Specimen: PBMCs. The receptor set was obtained from a man aged 40-49 years in good health and CMV-seronegative.

The V and J genes are TRBV6-5 and TRBJ2-7; D may be TRBD1 (6 bases). V dropped 6 bases and J dropped 7 bases, with 16 bases sitting between them. Germline V CDR1 and CDR2: MNHEY, SVGAGI. This CDR3 has 13 residues. CDR3 in DNA: TGTGCCAGCAGAGGACAGTCCCGCGGGGAGCAGTACTTC. This gives the protein CASRGQSRGEQYF.

The chain employs TRBV30 and TRBJ2-3; a possible D gene is TRBD1 (6 bases). Germline CDR1 is GTSNPN and CDR2 is SVGIG (reference sequence). The length of the CDR3 is 14 residues. Trimming left V 0 bases short and J 3 bases short, with 10 bases between. The CDR3 DNA reads TGTGCCTGGAGTGTGGGGGCGAGGACAGATACGCAGTATTTT. This translates into CAWSVGARTDTQYF.

Comments on this clone: One junction end disagrees with the germline gene, perhaps due to a read error. The chain combines TRBV5-4 with TRBJ1-1; 9 bases match TRBD1. Per the germline V gene, CDR1 is SGHNT and CDR2 is YYREEE (reference sequence). The CDR3 is 13 amino acids. CDR3 sequence reads: CASSQTGGAEAFF. CDR3 DNA: TGTGCCAGCAGCCAGACAGGGGGGGCTGAGGCTTTCTTT. The full variable domain, with the rest looked up from reference TRBV5-4 and TRBJ1-1, is ETGVTQSPTHLIKTRGQQVTLRCSSQSGHNTVSWYQQALGQGPQFIFQYYREEENGRGNFPPRFSGLQFPNYSSELNVNALELDDSALYLCASSQTGGAEAFFGQGTRLTVV.

This chain connects TRBV6-6 to TRBJ2-2; 8 bases agree with TRBD2. The V segment lost 6 bases and the J segment 0 bases; nucleotides outside the gene matches: 6. The CDR3 extends over 16 amino acids. Germline V CDR1 and CDR2: MNHNY, SVGAGI (reference sequence). In DNA form, the CDR3 reads TGTGCCAGCAGGCTAACTAGCGGCTCGAACACCGGGGAGCTGTTTTTT. It yields the protein CASRLTSGSNTGELFF.

The J gene is TRBJ1-2, the V gene TRBV27; D not resolved. V was pared by 3 bases and J by 2 bases, with 13 bases between. Germline loops: CDR1 MNHEY, CDR2 SMNVEV (reference sequence). The length of the CDR3 is 15 residues. The DNA of the CDR3 is TGTGCCAGCAGTTTTGATCAGAGGAAAAACTATGGCTACACCTTC. It translates to CASSFDQRKNYGYTF.

The J gene is TRBJ2-1, the V gene TRBV19; D gene uncertain. CDR3 size: 15 residues. The germline V gene encodes CDR1 LNHDA and CDR2 SQIVND (reference sequence). Trimming shortened V by 7 bases and J by 0 bases, and 13 bases separated the two germline ends. The CDR3 DNA sequence: TGTGCCAGTATGATTGCCCCGGGCTCCTACAATGAGCAGTTCTTC. This encodes CASMIAPGSYNEQFF.

This chain links TRBV4-3 with TRBJ2-6, with a tentative D call TRBD2 (6 bases). Germline loops: CDR1 LGHNA, CDR2 YSLEER. V was cut by 0 bases and J by 2 bases, with 14 bases left in between. This CDR3 is 18 amino acids long. CDR3 DNA sequence: TGCGCCAGCAGCCAAGATCCAGCGGGCGGGACTGGGGCCAACGTCCTGACTTTC. Protein product: CASSQDPAGGTGANVLTF.

The gene calls are TRBV25-1 and TRBJ1-2; a weak D match, TRBD1 (6 bases). The CDR3 contains 14 residues. The germline V gene encodes CDR1 MGHDK and CDR2 SYGVNS. V was pared by 2 bases and J by 3 bases, with 10 bases between. CDR3 loop: CASSEPRQDYGYTF. In DNA, the CDR3 is TGTGCCAGCAGTGAACCTAGACAGGACTATGGCTACACCTTC.

The J gene is TRBJ1-2, the V gene TRBV6-1; a possible D gene is TRBD1 (6 bases). Germline V gene lookup returns CDR1 MNHNS and CDR2 SASEGT. V lost 2 bases and J lost 4, with 8 bases in between. The CDR3 runs to 13 residues. CDR3 DNA: TGTGCCAGCAGTGAACGCAGGGGCTATGGCTACACCTTC. It yields the protein CASSERRGYGYTF.

CDR3 amino acids: CASSFGYEQYF. The CDR3 DNA sequence: TGCGCCAGCAGCTTCGGCTACGAGCAGTACTTC. This chain uses TRBV5-1 with TRBJ2-7; no clear D gene. This CDR3 comprises 11 residues. Trimming shortened V by 2 bases and J by 3 bases, and 3 bases separated the two germline ends. Germline assignment: CDR1 SGHRS and CDR2 YFSETQ.

The chain recombines TRBV5-1 with TRBJ1-2; D gene ambiguous. This CDR3 comprises 15 residues. Germline CDR1 reads SGHRS; CDR2 reads YFSETQ. V gave up 0 bases and J gave up 0 bases, with 9 bases separating them. CDR3 in DNA: TGCGCCAGCAGCTTGGGCTGGGGAGCTAACTATGGCTACACCTTC. Encoded protein: CASSLGWGANYGYTF.

The chain carries TRBV2 and TRBJ2-3; no firm D call. The CDR3 has 11 amino acids. The V gene lost 8 bases and the J gene lost 4 bases, with 7 bases spanning the gap. Germline CDR1 SNHLY, CDR2 FYNNEI. This chain's CDR3 is CASLTSDTQYF. The CDR3 DNA reads as TGTGCCAGCCTAACTTCAGATACGCAGTATTTT.

This chain joins TRBV7-6 and TRBJ1-5, with TRBD1 as a possible D gene (6 bases). Germline CDR1 SGHVS, CDR2 FNYEAQ. This CDR3 contains 15 residues. The germline V and J ends were trimmed by 4 bases and 4 bases, with 14 bases remaining between them. CDR3 region: CASSSKTGGNQPQHF. The CDR3, as DNA: TGTGCCAGCAGCTCAAAGACAGGAGGAAATCAGCCCCAGCATTTT. The full variable domain, with the rest looked up from reference TRBV7-6 and TRBJ1-5, is GAGVSQSPRYKVTKRGQDVALRCDPISGHVSLYWYRQALGQGPEFLTYFNYEAQQDKSGLPNDRFSAERPEGSISTLTIQRTEQRDSAMYRCASSSKTGGNQPQHFGDGTRLSIL.

On this clone: Other DNA sequences of this sample code for an identical CDR3. CDR3 bases: TGCGCCAGCAGCCAAGATCGGGGAAACACCATATATTTT. Encoded protein: CASSQDRGNTIYF. This chain uses TRBV4-3 with TRBJ1-3; no definite D call. Deletions cut 0 bases from V and 4 bases from J, with 4 bases between. CDR1 and CDR2 from the germline V gene are LGHNA and YSLEER. The CDR3 contains 13 residues.

The V gene is TRBV15, the J gene TRBJ1-1; the D gene is possibly TRBD1 (6 bases). The CDR3 length is 12 residues. With 9 bases removed from V and 6 bases from J, the gap between germline ends came to 14 bases. Germline loops: CDR1 LNHNV, CDR2 YYDKDF (reference sequence). The DNA of the CDR3 is TGTGCCACAGGGGGTTATGGAGCTGAAGCTTTCTTT. Translated: CATGGYGAEAFF.

The chain uses TRBV19 and TRBJ1-2; D unresolved. The V and J ends lost 11 bases and 2 bases respectively, with 12 bases between them. The CDR3 spans 12 residues. CDR1 is LNHDA and CDR2 is SQIVND in the germline V gene (reference sequence). CDR3 nucleotide sequence: TGTGCCGTAGATACAGAGAACTATGGCTACACCTTC. It yields the protein CAVDTENYGYTF. Drawing the rest from reference TRBV19 and TRBJ1-2, the complete variable domain is DGGITQSPKYLFRKEGQNVTLSCEQNLNHDAMYWYRQDPGQGLRLIYYSQIVNDFQKGDIAEGYSVSREKKESFPLTVTSAQKNPTAFYLCAVDTENYGYTFGSGTRLTVV.

This clone was seen only a few times. This chain uses TRBV29-1 with TRBJ2-1, with D perhaps matching TRBD1 (6 bases). V was clipped by 7 bases and J by 7 bases, with 17 bases between them. This CDR3 comprises 13 residues. The germline gives CDR1 SQVTM, CDR2 ANQGSEA. The CDR3 spells CSAEQGFGNEQFF. The CDR3 coding sequence is TGCAGCGCCGAACAGGGTTTTGGGAATGAGCAGTTCTTC.

The V gene is TRBV6-1, the J gene TRBJ1-6; no clear D gene. The germline V and J ends were trimmed by 4 bases and 8 bases, with 21 bases remaining between them. This CDR3 contains 17 residues. Germline assignment: CDR1 MNHNS and CDR2 SASEGT. CDR3 nucleotides: TGTGCCAGCAGTGTGATGCCCCCACGGGTGTCAGATTCACCCCTCCACTTT. Translation: CASSVMPPRVSDSPLHF.

The chain uses TRBV23-1 and TRBJ2-7; 8 nucleotides agree with TRBD1. TRBV23-1 is identified as an open reading frame with a role that is uncertain. The V and J ends lost 8 bases and 7 bases, in that order; junction bases with no gene match: 4. The CDR3 is 11 amino acids. Here the CDR3 reads CASQGAGEQYF. Here the CDR3 DNA reads TGCGCCAGCCAGGGGGCAGGGGAGCAGTACTTC.

The chain has TRBV19 and TRBJ2-7; 7 bases are a match to TRBD1. Germline V gene data show CDR1 as LNHDA and CDR2 as SQIVND (reference sequence). V lost 4 bases, J lost 8 bases, and 5 bases stayed unmatched. This CDR3 is built from 12 residues. The CDR3 bases are TGTGCCAGTAGTAGACAAGGGGGCCAGCAGTACTTC. It specifies CASSRQGGQQYF. The whole variable domain, remainder taken from reference TRBV19 and TRBJ2-7, is DGGITQSPKYLFRKEGQNVTLSCEQNLNHDAMYWYRQDPGQGLRLIYYSQIVNDFQKGDIAEGYSVSREKKESFPLTVTSAQKNPTAFYLCASSRQGGQQYFGPGTRLTVT.

This clone was counted a single time. This chain uses TRBV7-6 with TRBJ2-4; 10 nucleotides agree with TRBD1. Germline CDR1 is SGHVS and CDR2 is FNYEAQ. V was pared by 1 base and J by 3 bases, with 9 bases of the junction left unmatched. The CDR3 contains 18 residues. The CDR3 nucleotides are TGTGCCAGCAGCTTAGATGGGACAGGGGATTTCTTCAAAAACATTCAGTACTTC. Its protein is CASSLDGTGDFFKNIQYF.

This clone was seen a single time. The chain has TRBV29-1 and TRBJ1-5; D is possibly TRBD1 (5 bases). Germline assignment: CDR1 SQVTM and CDR2 ANQGSEA. Trimming left V 5 bases short and J 4 bases short, with 9 bases between. The CDR3 is 12 residues long. CDR3 nucleotide sequence: TGCAGCGTTCGGGGGAGAAATCAGCCCCAGCATTTT. It translates to CSVRGRNQPQHF.

This chain uses TRBV14 with TRBJ2-7, with 7 bases identical to TRBD1. Germline CDR1 and CDR2: SGHDN and FVKESK. Losses at the gene ends were 0 bases for V and 7 bases for J; bases not matched to a gene: 6. The CDR3 is 14 amino acids. The CDR3 DNA reads as TGTGCCAGCAGCCAAGAAGACAGGGTTGGTGAGCAGTACTTC. Translation: CASSQEDRVGEQYF.

This clone turned up a few times. The chain joins TRBV4-3 to TRBJ1-6; D is unclear. This CDR3 has 15 residues. The germline V and J ends were trimmed by 1 base and 7 bases, with 11 bases remaining between them. Germline CDR1 reads LGHNA; CDR2 reads YSLEER. CDR3 coding DNA: TGCGCCAGCAGCCAAGTAGCGGCTTCGAATTCACCCCTCCACTTT. Translating it yields CASSQVAASNSPLHF.

The CDR3 loop is CASRGTGKTEAFF. Written as DNA, the CDR3 is TGTGCCAGCAGAGGGACAGGGAAAACTGAAGCTTTCTTT. The chain links TRBV6-5 to TRBJ1-1, with 9 bases identical to TRBD1. Germline assignment: CDR1 MNHEY and CDR2 SVGAGI. CDR3 length equals 13 residues. V trimming: 6 bases; J trimming: 5 bases; junction bases outside the gene matches: 4.

The CDR3 sequence is CASSEQGAQETQYF. CDR3 nucleotide sequence: TGTGCCAGCAGTGAACAGGGGGCACAAGAGACCCAGTACTTC. The gene calls are TRBV6-1 and TRBJ2-5; 8 positions match TRBD1. With 2 bases clipped from V and 2 bases from J, the junction kept 1 base outside the gene matches. The CDR3 consists of 14 residues. Germline CDR1 reads MNHNS; CDR2 reads SASEGT.